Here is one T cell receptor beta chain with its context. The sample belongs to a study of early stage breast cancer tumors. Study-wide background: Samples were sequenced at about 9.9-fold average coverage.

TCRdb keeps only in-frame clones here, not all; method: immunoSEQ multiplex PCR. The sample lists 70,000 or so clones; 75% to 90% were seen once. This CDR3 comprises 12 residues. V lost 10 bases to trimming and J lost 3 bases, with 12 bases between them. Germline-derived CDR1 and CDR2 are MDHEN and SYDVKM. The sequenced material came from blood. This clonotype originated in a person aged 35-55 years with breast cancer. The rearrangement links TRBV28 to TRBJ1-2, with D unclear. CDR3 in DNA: TGTGCCATAGCCGCCGGACACTATGGCTACACCTTC. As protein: CAIAAGHYGYTF.